These T cell receptor beta chains were read from a single sample in a study of identical twins. MiXCR, applied by TCRdb to the 5' RACE reads, yields one record per CDR3 protein. Of approximately 700,000 distinct CDR3 sequences in the sample, roughly 18% were seen once. These same data were also listed under a study on T cells expressing NK-cell markers.

The sample taken for sequencing was PBMCs. These receptors came from a woman aged 18 to 35 in good health. Each CDR3 is given with its conserved first and last residue. D genes are given only for firm matches. Clone size appears in some rows only: once, few, many, or a class for an expanded clone.

abundance: few
d_gene: -
v_gene: TRBV5-1
j_gene: TRBJ2-1
CDR3aa: CASSLDQSSYNEQFF
CDR3nt: TGCGCCAGCAGCTTAGACCAGAGCTCCTACAATGAGCAGTTCTTC

abundance: -
d_gene: -
v_gene: TRBV2
j_gene: TRBJ1-2
CDR3aa: CASRGRVQANYGYTF
CDR3nt: TGTGCCAGCAGGGGCCGGGTTCAGGCTAACTATGGCTACACCTTC

abundance: few
d_gene: -
v_gene: TRBV5-1
j_gene: TRBJ2-5
CDR3aa: CASSHRDSRQETQYF
CDR3nt: TGCGCCAGCAGCCACCGGGACTCCCGCCAAGAGACCCAGTACTTC

abundance: few
d_gene: TRBD1
v_gene: TRBV5-1
j_gene: TRBJ1-5
CDR3aa: CASSPGQGAYQPQHF
CDR3nt: TGCGCCAGCAGCCCCGGACAGGGGGCCTATCAGCCCCAGCATTTT

abundance: -
d_gene: TRBD2
v_gene: TRBV24-1
j_gene: TRBJ2-3
CDR3aa: CATSDSRTSGGTDTQYF
CDR3nt: TGTGCCACCAGTGATTCTCGGACTAGCGGGGGAACAGATACGCAGTATTTT

abundance: many
d_gene: -
v_gene: TRBV6-1
j_gene: TRBJ2-3
CDR3aa: CASSDRGYPDTQYF
CDR3nt: TGTGCCAGCAGTGATCGGGGGTATCCAGATACGCAGTATTTT

abundance: -
d_gene: TRBD2
v_gene: TRBV11-2
j_gene: TRBJ2-1
CDR3aa: CASSLRPSGIRPYNEQFF
CDR3nt: TGTGCCAGCAGCCTCAGGCCCAGCGGGATTAGACCCTACAATGAGCAGTTCTTC

abundance: -
d_gene: TRBD1
v_gene: TRBV12-3/TRBV12-4
j_gene: TRBJ2-7
CDR3aa: CTSSWRTGGGDEQYF
CDR3nt: TGTACCAGCAGTTGGAGGACAGGGGGCGGGGACGAGCAGTACTTC

abundance: -
d_gene: -
v_gene: TRBV12-3/TRBV12-4
j_gene: TRBJ2-7
CDR3aa: CASSPSPGSQYF
CDR3nt: TGTGCCAGCAGCCCATCACCGGGTTCGCAGTACTTC

abundance: -
d_gene: -
v_gene: TRBV6-1
j_gene: TRBJ1-1
CDR3aa: CASSVRRNTEAFF
CDR3nt: TGTGCCAGCAGTGTCCGGAGGAACACTGAAGCTTTCTTT

abundance: -
d_gene: -
v_gene: TRBV20-1
j_gene: TRBJ2-1
CDR3aa: CSARGLIYNEQFF
CDR3nt: TGCAGTGCTAGAGGACTCATTTACAATGAGCAGTTCTTC

abundance: once
d_gene: -
v_gene: TRBV10-2
j_gene: TRBJ2-5
CDR3aa: CASNTYGDLLETQYF
CDR3nt: TGCGCCAGCAATACGTACGGGGATTTGTTGGAGACCCAGTACTTC

abundance: -
d_gene: -
v_gene: TRBV4-3
j_gene: TRBJ1-6
CDR3aa: CASSLMAQSVLHF
CDR3nt: TGCGCCAGCAGCCTGATGGCGCAATCGGTCCTCCACTTT

abundance: few
d_gene: TRBD1
v_gene: TRBV12-3/TRBV12-4
j_gene: TRBJ1-2
CDR3aa: CASSLRDRGRYTF
CDR3nt: TGTGCCAGCAGTTTAAGGGACAGGGGAAGGTACACCTTC

abundance: -
d_gene: TRBD1
v_gene: TRBV27
j_gene: TRBJ2-1
CDR3aa: CASSSGTGIYNEQFF
CDR3nt: TGTGCCAGCAGTTCTGGGACAGGGATCTACAATGAGCAGTTCTTC

abundance: few
d_gene: -
v_gene: TRBV7-2
j_gene: TRBJ2-1
CDR3aa: CASSLHAGQEQFF
CDR3nt: TGTGCCAGCAGCTTACACGCGGGGCAGGAGCAGTTCTTC

abundance: -
d_gene: TRBD1
v_gene: TRBV5-6
j_gene: TRBJ1-1
CDR3aa: CASSSNRGYTEAFF
CDR3nt: TGTGCCAGCAGCTCAAACAGGGGTTACACTGAAGCTTTCTTT

abundance: few
d_gene: TRBD2
v_gene: TRBV10-3
j_gene: TRBJ2-3
CDR3aa: CAISEGLAGITDTQYF
CDR3nt: TGTGCCATCAGTGAGGGACTAGCGGGAATCACAGATACGCAGTATTTT

abundance: few
d_gene: -
v_gene: TRBV29-1
j_gene: TRBJ2-7
CDR3aa: CSVDWGQGRYF
CDR3nt: TGCAGCGTTGATTGGGGACAAGGACGGTACTTC

abundance: -
d_gene: -
v_gene: TRBV20-1
j_gene: TRBJ2-1
CDR3aa: CSARDFRGINEQFF
CDR3nt: TGCAGTGCTAGAGATTTTAGGGGGATCAATGAGCAGTTCTTC

abundance: once
d_gene: -
v_gene: TRBV29-1
j_gene: TRBJ1-1
CDR3aa: CSVYRDGNTEAFF
CDR3nt: TGCAGCGTTTACAGGGACGGGAACACTGAAGCTTTCTTT

abundance: many
d_gene: -
v_gene: TRBV12-3/TRBV12-4
j_gene: TRBJ1-2
CDR3aa: CASSFRDIGGYTF
CDR3nt: TGTGCCAGCAGCTTCCGGGACATTGGCGGCTACACCTTC

abundance: few
d_gene: -
v_gene: TRBV12-3/TRBV12-4
j_gene: TRBJ2-7
CDR3aa: CASSRVGAGEAYEQYF
CDR3nt: TGTGCCAGCAGCCGAGTCGGGGCGGGTGAGGCCTACGAGCAGTACTTC

abundance: -
d_gene: TRBD2
v_gene: TRBV3-1
j_gene: TRBJ2-1
CDR3aa: CASSGSGVNNEQFF
CDR3nt: TGTGCCAGCAGCGGTAGCGGGGTCAACAATGAGCAGTTCTTC

abundance: -
d_gene: TRBD1
v_gene: TRBV2
j_gene: TRBJ1-5
CDR3aa: CASGGGLSNQPQHF
CDR3nt: TGTGCCAGCGGAGGGGGCTTAAGCAATCAGCCCCAGCATTTT

abundance: -
d_gene: -
v_gene: TRBV19
j_gene: TRBJ2-3
CDR3aa: CASSSTSIPDTQYF
CDR3nt: TGTGCCAGTAGTTCAACGTCTATCCCAGATACGCAGTATTTT

abundance: -
d_gene: -
v_gene: TRBV6-2/TRBV6-3
j_gene: TRBJ2-7
CDR3aa: CASSYRLEQYF
CDR3nt: TGTGCCAGCAGTTACAGGCTCGAGCAGTACTTC

abundance: -
d_gene: TRBD2
v_gene: TRBV3-1
j_gene: TRBJ2-1
CDR3aa: CASSSRGAGGIHNEQFF
CDR3nt: TGTGCCAGCAGCTCACGGGGGGCGGGAGGGATACACAATGAGCAGTTCTTC

abundance: -
d_gene: -
v_gene: TRBV7-2
j_gene: TRBJ2-7
CDR3aa: CASSRNGGYEQYF
CDR3nt: TGTGCCAGCAGCCGGAACGGGGGCTACGAGCAGTACTTC

abundance: -
d_gene: TRBD1
v_gene: TRBV12-3/TRBV12-4
j_gene: TRBJ1-5
CDR3aa: CASSLGTGVHQPQHF
CDR3nt: TGTGCCAGCAGTTTGGGGACAGGGGTCCATCAGCCCCAGCATTTT

abundance: few
d_gene: TRBD1
v_gene: TRBV12-3/TRBV12-4
j_gene: TRBJ2-7
CDR3aa: CASSGRGQPHYEQYF
CDR3nt: TGTGCCAGCTCCGGCCGGGGACAGCCTCACTACGAGCAGTACTTC

abundance: few
d_gene: TRBD2
v_gene: TRBV7-2
j_gene: TRBJ2-3
CDR3aa: CKRGGRPKCTDTQYF
CDR3nt: TGCAAGCGGGGCGGGAGGCCGAAATGCACAGATACGCAGTATTTT

abundance: -
d_gene: -
v_gene: TRBV2
j_gene: TRBJ2-5
CDR3aa: CASSTGNQETQYF
CDR3nt: TGTGCCAGCAGTACCGGGAACCAAGAGACCCAGTACTTC

abundance: few
d_gene: -
v_gene: TRBV5-1
j_gene: TRBJ2-1
CDR3aa: CASSSSGSQFF
CDR3nt: TGCGCCAGCAGCTCCTCAGGGTCCCAGTTCTTC

abundance: few
d_gene: TRBD1
v_gene: TRBV27
j_gene: TRBJ1-1
CDR3aa: CASSSPPGQGAKRGTEAFF
CDR3nt: TGTGCCAGCAGTTCCCCCCCGGGACAGGGGGCTAAGAGGGGGACTGAAGCTTTCTTT

abundance: -
d_gene: -
v_gene: TRBV6-4
j_gene: TRBJ1-1
CDR3aa: CASSDSSTEPNANTEAFF
CDR3nt: TGTGCCAGCAGTGACTCGTCGACAGAACCTAATGCGAACACTGAAGCTTTCTTT

abundance: few
d_gene: -
v_gene: TRBV12-3/TRBV12-4
j_gene: TRBJ1-1
CDR3aa: CASKYRDTNTEAFF
CDR3nt: TGTGCCAGCAAATACCGGGACACGAACACTGAAGCTTTCTTT

abundance: -
d_gene: -
v_gene: TRBV6-5
j_gene: TRBJ1-5
CDR3aa: CASSYSSWANQPQHF
CDR3nt: TGTGCCAGCAGTTACTCTTCTTGGGCAAATCAGCCCCAGCATTTT

abundance: -
d_gene: TRBD2
v_gene: TRBV20-1
j_gene: TRBJ2-7
CDR3aa: CSAGGGLAGLQYF
CDR3nt: TGCAGTGCTGGGGGGGGACTAGCGGGGTTACAGTACTTC

abundance: few
d_gene: TRBD2
v_gene: TRBV12-3/TRBV12-4
j_gene: TRBJ2-1
CDR3aa: CASTPGLASNNEQFF
CDR3nt: TGTGCCAGCACCCCGGGACTAGCCTCCAACAATGAGCAGTTCTTC

abundance: -
d_gene: -
v_gene: TRBV20-1
j_gene: TRBJ1-5
CDR3aa: CSASGQGYQPQHF
CDR3nt: TGCAGTGCTAGCGGGCAGGGGTATCAGCCCCAGCATTTT

abundance: -
d_gene: -
v_gene: TRBV7-9
j_gene: TRBJ2-3
CDR3aa: CASSSDYAPDTQYF
CDR3nt: TGTGCCAGCAGCTCCGACTACGCCCCGGATACGCAGTATTTT

abundance: -
d_gene: TRBD2
v_gene: TRBV20-1
j_gene: TRBJ2-7
CDR3aa: CSASGVGSGVSYEQYF
CDR3nt: TGCAGTGCTAGCGGGGTTGGGAGCGGGGTTTCCTACGAGCAGTACTTC

abundance: -
d_gene: TRBD1
v_gene: TRBV6-6
j_gene: TRBJ1-2
CDR3aa: CASSYSPGQGNYGYTF
CDR3nt: TGTGCCAGCAGTTACTCGCCGGGACAGGGGAACTATGGCTACACCTTC

abundance: -
d_gene: -
v_gene: TRBV20-1
j_gene: TRBJ2-3
CDR3aa: CSARDHYRITDTQYF
CDR3nt: TGCAGTGCTAGAGATCATTACAGAATCACAGATACGCAGTATTTT

abundance: -
d_gene: TRBD2
v_gene: TRBV20-1
j_gene: TRBJ2-1
CDR3aa: CSVYIAGVSYNEQFF
CDR3nt: TGCAGTGTCTACATAGCGGGAGTCTCCTACAATGAGCAGTTCTTC

abundance: -
d_gene: -
v_gene: TRBV20-1
j_gene: TRBJ2-3
CDR3aa: CCARSFIGDFDSHTQYF
CDR3nt: TGCTGTGCTAGATCATTCATAGGGGACTTTGATTCACATACGCAGTATTTT

abundance: once
d_gene: -
v_gene: TRBV7-9
j_gene: TRBJ2-7
CDR3aa: CASSIYRDTPHEQYF
CDR3nt: TGTGCCAGCAGCATCTACCGGGACACACCCCACGAGCAGTACTTC

abundance: few
d_gene: -
v_gene: TRBV12-3/TRBV12-4
j_gene: TRBJ1-2
CDR3aa: CASSPLTRGGGYTF
CDR3nt: TGTGCCAGCAGTCCGCTGACGAGGGGGGGCGGCTACACCTTC

abundance: -
d_gene: -
v_gene: TRBV10-3
j_gene: TRBJ2-3
CDR3aa: CAIRTSDTQYF
CDR3nt: TGTGCCATCAGGACTAGTGATACGCAGTATTTT

abundance: -
d_gene: -
v_gene: TRBV24-1
j_gene: TRBJ1-2
CDR3aa: CATMARDYGYTF
CDR3nt: TGTGCCACCATGGCAAGAGACTATGGCTACACCTTC

abundance: -
d_gene: -
v_gene: TRBV30
j_gene: TRBJ2-3
CDR3aa: CACLPTYSTDTQYF
CDR3nt: TGTGCCTGCCTCCCGACCTACAGCACAGATACGCAGTATTTT

abundance: few
d_gene: TRBD2
v_gene: TRBV7-2
j_gene: TRBJ2-1
CDR3aa: CASSLTSRLAGRNEQFF
CDR3nt: TGTGCCAGCAGCCTCACTTCGCGACTAGCGGGTCGAAATGAGCAGTTCTTC

abundance: many
d_gene: TRBD1
v_gene: TRBV7-9
j_gene: TRBJ1-2
CDR3aa: CASSLGQGSGYTF
CDR3nt: TGTGCCAGCAGCCTGGGACAGGGTAGTGGCTACACCTTC

abundance: -
d_gene: -
v_gene: TRBV7-9
j_gene: TRBJ2-3
CDR3aa: CASSLVRLLGTDTQYF
CDR3nt: TGTGCCAGCAGCTTAGTCCGCCTCTTAGGCACAGATACGCAGTATTTT

abundance: many
d_gene: -
v_gene: TRBV7-2
j_gene: TRBJ2-1
CDR3aa: CASSFRVDNEQFF
CDR3nt: TGTGCCAGCAGCTTTAGGGTTGACAATGAGCAGTTCTTC

abundance: -
d_gene: -
v_gene: TRBV24-1
j_gene: TRBJ2-1
CDR3aa: CATSESSGADEQFF
CDR3nt: TGTGCCACCAGTGAATCTTCCGGGGCGGATGAGCAGTTCTTC